What follows describes a single T cell receptor (beta chain). A few counts support this clonotype. What antigen it recognizes has not been identified. No per-base quality is available; no much larger clone lies one base away. TCR beta CDR3 regions were amplified from RNA transcripts. The first round of RT-PCR for the TCR CDR3 was performed with the HTBI primer set and the Qiagen OneStep RT-PCR kit. A second multiplex PCR round built the libraries, followed by size selection and purification. Paired-end sequencing of the libraries was performed with 100 bp reads on an Illumina HiSeq2000. In the original analysis: SOAPnuke was used to process the raw data, with reads discarded if the reads contained adapters or uncalled bases, had a mean Phred below 15, or lacked an exact constant-primer or identifier match. High-quality paired reads were merged with COPE v1.2.5, and unique nucleotide sequences were defined as clonotypes. MiTCR v1.1 was used to align clonotypes to the IMGT TRBV, TRBD and TRBJ reference segments. The analysis included only V-J combinations with a frequency above 0.0001, which together covered more than 98% of the repertoires. A TCS score was defined as the ratio between F50 (clonal expansion) and ExV (chaos), using BLOSUM62-based TCRdist between CDR3 peptides within each V-J. Welch's t-statistics and random forest reduced roughly 530 V-J features to around 14, which were used in a naive Bayes classifier (R e1071). TCRdb handled the public reads itself, with Q25 trimming in fastp and clone calling in MiXCR, and kept productive beta chains. Records with the same CDR3 protein are collapsed into one entry carrying the most frequent genes and DNA. None of the V and J calls come from the authors' own analysis; TCRdb made them. For this sample the table gives roughly 300,000 distinct CDR3 sequences, of which 21% were detected only once. 50% to 65% of the sample rests with the top ten.

This sample is part of a study of T cells in Graves' hyperthyroidism and ophthalmopathy (dated by TCRdb to the late 2010s). About the investigation overall: Peripheral blood samples were taken at the time of initial diagnosis, prior to any treatment. In addition, the study compared T-cell repertoires in thyroid tissue and in blood from about six Graves' hyperthyroidism patients. After blood sampling, hyperthyroidism patients were treated with methimazole at a starting dose of 30 mg daily, and ophthalmopathy patients were treated with high-dose intravenous methylprednisolone. To identify distinguishing TCR V-J signatures, a discovery cohort of about 100 patients was used, comprising 40 to 45 with Graves' ophthalmopathy and about 59 with stable Graves' hyperthyroidism. According to the paper, TCR Vbeta CDR3 sequencing was carried out on some 130 peripheral blood samples, which came from fewer than 50 ophthalmopathy, fewer than 80 hyperthyroidism and about 17 progressor patients. The 95 to 100 discovery patients were divided at random into training and test sets in a 7:3 ratio. An independent validation cohort of some 18 hyperthyroidism patients and approximately 15 patients who later progressed to ophthalmopathy tested prospective prediction of ophthalmopathy.

From a lookup of the germline V gene, CDR1 and CDR2 are SGHNT and YENEEA. The CDR3 measures 11 amino acids from cysteine to phenylalanine. Kept here is only the CDR3 DNA, which spans 33 bases and is read in frame from base 1. V and J are truncated by 4 bases and 9 bases respectively, leaving an intervening sequence of 10 bases. Stable Graves' hyperthyroidism was defined as no progression to ophthalmopathy during 18 months of follow-up. The hyperthyroidism patients were between 18 and 65 years old and newly diagnosed, with a disease duration of less than 2 months. Patients with uncontrolled infections, other autoimmune diseases, pregnancy or lactation were excluded. Diagnoses relied on clinical symptoms, serum thyroxine and TRAb, thyroid ultrasound and orbital computed tomography. PBMCs were isolated from about 9.2 ml of fresh peripheral blood by Ficoll-Paque density gradient centrifugation. Trizol reagent was used to extract total RNA, and RNA quality was then checked on an Agilent 2100 Bioanalyzer.

Overall study outcomes, separate from this receptor: Sample size was not statistically predetermined, and blinding of investigators to group allocation was not performed. A model built on a 13 V-J signature distinguished ophthalmopathy from stable hyperthyroidism, reaching 85% to 90% sensitivity and under 84% specificity in cross-validation and 80%/75% in testing. Most expanded thyroid clonotypes (frequency above 0.001) were also detected in blood, suggesting blood repertoires may reflect thyroid immune responses. In validation, the model predicted progression to ophthalmopathy a median of about 6 months before onset, with over 60% sensitivity and about 72% specificity.

The receptor's source is a woman in her forties or fifties with Graves' hyperthyroidism. The chain links TRBV11-3 with TRBJ2-7; possibly the D gene is TRBD2, per 6 matching bases. The source material was blood. The base sequence is TGTGCCAGCAGCTCAGAGGGAGGGCAGTACTTC. Its amino acids are CASSSEGGQYF.